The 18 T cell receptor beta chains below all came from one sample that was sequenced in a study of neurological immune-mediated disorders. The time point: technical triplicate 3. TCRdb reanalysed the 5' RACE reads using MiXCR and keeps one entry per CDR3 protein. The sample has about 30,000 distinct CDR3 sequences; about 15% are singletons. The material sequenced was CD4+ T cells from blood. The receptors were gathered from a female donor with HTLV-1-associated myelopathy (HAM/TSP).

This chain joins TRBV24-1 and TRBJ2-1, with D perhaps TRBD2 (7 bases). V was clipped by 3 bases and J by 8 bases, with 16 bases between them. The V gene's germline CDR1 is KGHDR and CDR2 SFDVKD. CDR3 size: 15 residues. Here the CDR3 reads CATSDLGGARDEQFF. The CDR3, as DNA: TGTGCCACCAGTGATCTGGGGGGGGCCAGGGATGAGCAGTTCTTC.

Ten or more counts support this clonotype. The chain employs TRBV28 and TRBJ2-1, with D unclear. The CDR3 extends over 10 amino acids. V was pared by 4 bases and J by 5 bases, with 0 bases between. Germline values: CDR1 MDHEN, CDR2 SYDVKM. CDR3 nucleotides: TGTGCCAGCAGTTACAATGAGCAGTTCTTC. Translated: CASSYNEQFF.

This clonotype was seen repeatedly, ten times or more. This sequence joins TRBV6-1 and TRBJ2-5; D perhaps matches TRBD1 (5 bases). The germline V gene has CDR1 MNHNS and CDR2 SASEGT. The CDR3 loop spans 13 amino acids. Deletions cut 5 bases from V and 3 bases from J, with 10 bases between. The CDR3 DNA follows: TGTGCCAGCAGTATCCGACAGAAAGAGACCCAGTACTTC. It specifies CASSIRQKETQYF.

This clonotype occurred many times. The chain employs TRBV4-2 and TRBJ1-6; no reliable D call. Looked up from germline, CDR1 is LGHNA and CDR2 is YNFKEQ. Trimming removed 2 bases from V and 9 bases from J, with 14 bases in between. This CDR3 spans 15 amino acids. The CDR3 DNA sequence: TGTGCCAGCAGCCAATCCGTCAGTGAGATTTCACCCCTCCACTTT. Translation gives CASSQSVSEISPLHF.

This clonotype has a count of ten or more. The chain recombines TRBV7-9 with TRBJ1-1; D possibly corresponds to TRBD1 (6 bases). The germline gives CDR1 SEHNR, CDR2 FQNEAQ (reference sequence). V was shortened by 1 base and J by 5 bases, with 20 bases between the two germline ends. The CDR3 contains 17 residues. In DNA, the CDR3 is TGTGCCAGCAGCTTAGAAGGTGGCAGGGGAGTTCGAACTGAAGCTTTCTTT. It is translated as CASSLEGGRGVRTEAFF. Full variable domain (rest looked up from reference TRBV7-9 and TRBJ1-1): DTGVSQNPRHKITKRGQNVTFRCDPISEHNRLYWYRQTLGQGPEFLTYFQNEAQLEKSRLLSDRFSAERPKGSFSTLEIQRTEQGDSAMYLCASSLEGGRGVRTEAFFGQGTRLTVV.

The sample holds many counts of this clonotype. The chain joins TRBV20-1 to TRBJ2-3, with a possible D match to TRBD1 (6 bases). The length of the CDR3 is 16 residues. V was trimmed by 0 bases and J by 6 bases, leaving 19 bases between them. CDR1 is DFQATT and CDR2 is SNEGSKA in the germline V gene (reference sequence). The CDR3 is CSARETGQTRLDTQYF. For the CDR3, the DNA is TGCAGTGCTAGAGAGACCGGACAGACCAGGTTGGATACGCAGTATTTT.

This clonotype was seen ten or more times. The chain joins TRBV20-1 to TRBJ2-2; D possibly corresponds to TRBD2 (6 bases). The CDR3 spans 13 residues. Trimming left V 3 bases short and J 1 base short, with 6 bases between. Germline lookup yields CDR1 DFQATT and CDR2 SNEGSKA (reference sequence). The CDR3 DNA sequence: TGCAGTGCTAGCGGGAGGAACACCGGGGAGCTGTTTTTT. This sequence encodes CSASGRNTGELFF.

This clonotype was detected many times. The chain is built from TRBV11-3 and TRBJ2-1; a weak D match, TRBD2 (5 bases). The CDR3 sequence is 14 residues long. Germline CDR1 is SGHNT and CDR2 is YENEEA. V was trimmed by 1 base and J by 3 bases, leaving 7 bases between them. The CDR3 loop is CASSLAGIYNEQFF. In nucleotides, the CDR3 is TGTGCCAGCAGCTTAGCGGGAATCTACAATGAGCAGTTCTTC. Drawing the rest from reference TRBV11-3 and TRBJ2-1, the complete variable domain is EAGVVQSPRYKIIEKKQPVAFWCNPISGHNTLYWYLQNLGQGPELLIRYENEEAVDDSQLPKDRFSAERLKGVDSTLKIQPAELGDSAVYLCASSLAGIYNEQFFGPGTRLTVL.

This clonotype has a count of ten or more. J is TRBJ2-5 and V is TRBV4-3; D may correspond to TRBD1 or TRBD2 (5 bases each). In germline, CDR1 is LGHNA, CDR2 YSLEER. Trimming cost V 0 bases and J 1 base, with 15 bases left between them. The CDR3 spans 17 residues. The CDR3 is CASSQERPGRGQETQYF. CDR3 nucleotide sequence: TGCGCCAGCAGCCAAGAAAGGCCGGGACGTGGCCAAGAGACCCAGTACTTC.

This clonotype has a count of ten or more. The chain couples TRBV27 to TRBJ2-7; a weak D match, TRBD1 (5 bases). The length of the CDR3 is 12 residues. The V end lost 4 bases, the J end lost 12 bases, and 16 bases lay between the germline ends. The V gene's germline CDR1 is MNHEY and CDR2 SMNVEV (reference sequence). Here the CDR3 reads CASSSQSGLGYF. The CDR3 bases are TGTGCCAGCAGTTCCCAATCAGGGTTAGGGTACTTC.

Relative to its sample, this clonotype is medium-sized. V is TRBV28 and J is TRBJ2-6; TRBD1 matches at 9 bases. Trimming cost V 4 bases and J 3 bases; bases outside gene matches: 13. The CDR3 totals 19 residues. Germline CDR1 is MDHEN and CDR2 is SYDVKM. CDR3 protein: CASSYEPGQGIFGANVLTF. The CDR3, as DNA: TGTGCCAGCAGTTATGAACCGGGACAGGGAATTTTTGGGGCCAACGTCCTGACTTTC.

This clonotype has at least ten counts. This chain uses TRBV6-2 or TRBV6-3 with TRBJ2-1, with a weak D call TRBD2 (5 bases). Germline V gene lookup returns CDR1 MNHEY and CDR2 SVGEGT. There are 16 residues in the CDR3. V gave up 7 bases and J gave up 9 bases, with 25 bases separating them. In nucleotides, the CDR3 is TGTGCCAGCAACGACCTCAGCCCTAGCAAGGGCCCTGAGCAGTTCTTC. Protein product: CASNDLSPSKGPEQFF.

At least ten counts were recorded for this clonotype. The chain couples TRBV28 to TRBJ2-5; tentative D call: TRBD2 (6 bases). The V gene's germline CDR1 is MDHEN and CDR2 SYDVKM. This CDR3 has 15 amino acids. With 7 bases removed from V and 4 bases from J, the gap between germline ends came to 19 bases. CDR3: CASTPSTGRRETQYF. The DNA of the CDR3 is TGTGCCAGCACCCCTTCAACGGGGAGGAGAGAGACCCAGTACTTC.

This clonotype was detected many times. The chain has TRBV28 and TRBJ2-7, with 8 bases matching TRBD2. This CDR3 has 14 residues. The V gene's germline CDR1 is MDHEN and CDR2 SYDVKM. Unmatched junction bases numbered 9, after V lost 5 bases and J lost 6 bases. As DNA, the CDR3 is TGTGCCAGCAGTCCTACGGGGGGGCGGGTCGAGCAGTACTTC. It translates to CASSPTGGRVEQYF.

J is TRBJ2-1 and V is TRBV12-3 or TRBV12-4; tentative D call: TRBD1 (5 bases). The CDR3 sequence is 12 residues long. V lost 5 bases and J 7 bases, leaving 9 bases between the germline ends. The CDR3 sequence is CASSTRVNEQFF. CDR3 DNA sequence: TGTGCCAGCAGTACCAGGGTGAATGAGCAGTTCTTC.

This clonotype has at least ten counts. The CDR3 DNA is TGCAGCGTTGACGAGGGAGGGGGTCTGTACGAGCAGTACTTC. Translating it yields CSVDEGGGLYEQYF. This chain joins TRBV29-1 and TRBJ2-7, with a tentative D call TRBD2 (7 bases). The CDR3 loop spans 14 amino acids. V dropped 3 bases and J dropped 4 bases, with 16 bases sitting between them. Germline CDR1 reads SQVTM; CDR2 reads ANQGSEA.

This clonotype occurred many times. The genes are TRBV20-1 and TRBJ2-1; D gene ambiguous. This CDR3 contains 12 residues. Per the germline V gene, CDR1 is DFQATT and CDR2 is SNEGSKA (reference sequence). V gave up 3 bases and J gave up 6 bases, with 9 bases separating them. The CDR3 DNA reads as TGCAGTGCTAGTGTAGGCGGCAATGAGCAGTTCTTC. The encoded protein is CSASVGGNEQFF.

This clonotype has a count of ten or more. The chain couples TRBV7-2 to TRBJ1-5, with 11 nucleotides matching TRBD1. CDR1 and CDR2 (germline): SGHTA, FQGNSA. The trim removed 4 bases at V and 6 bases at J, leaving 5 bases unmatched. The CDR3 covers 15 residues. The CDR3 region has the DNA TGTGCCAGCAGCTCATGGACAGGGGGCGGTCAGCCCCAGCATTTT. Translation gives CASSSWTGGGQPQHF.